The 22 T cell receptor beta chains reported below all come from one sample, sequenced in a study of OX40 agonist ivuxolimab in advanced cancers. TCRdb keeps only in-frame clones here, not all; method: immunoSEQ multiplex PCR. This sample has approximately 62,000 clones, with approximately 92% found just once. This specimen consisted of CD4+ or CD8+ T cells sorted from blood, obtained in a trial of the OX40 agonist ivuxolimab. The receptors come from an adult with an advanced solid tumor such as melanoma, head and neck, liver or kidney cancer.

The CDR3 loop is CASSLVGGYPVYEQYF. The CDR3 nucleotides are TGTGCCAGCAGCTTAGTCGGGGGGTACCCCGTCTACGAGCAGTACTTC. The genes are TRBV13 and TRBJ2-7; TRBD2 agrees at 7 bases. Germline lookup yields CDR1 PRHDT and CDR2 FYEKMQ (reference sequence). The CDR3 consists of 16 residues. Trimming removed 1 base from V and 3 bases from J; junction bases left unmatched: 9.

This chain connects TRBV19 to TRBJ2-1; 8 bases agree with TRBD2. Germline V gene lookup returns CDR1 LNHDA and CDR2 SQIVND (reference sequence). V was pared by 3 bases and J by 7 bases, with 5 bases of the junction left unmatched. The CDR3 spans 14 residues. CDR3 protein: CASSIGLAFNEQFF. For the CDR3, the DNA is TGTGCCAGTAGTATTGGACTAGCCTTTAATGAGCAGTTCTTC.

In DNA, the CDR3 is TGTGCCAGCAGTCCCGGGGGGACCTCTTCCGAGCAGTACTTC. Translation: CASSPGGTSSEQYF. The rearrangement joins TRBV27 to TRBJ2-7; 7 nucleotides line up with TRBD2. The CDR3 runs 14 residues. The V gene's germline CDR1 is MNHEY and CDR2 SMNVEV (reference sequence). The J segment lost 6 bases and the V segment lost 5 bases, leaving 10 bases of the junction unmatched.

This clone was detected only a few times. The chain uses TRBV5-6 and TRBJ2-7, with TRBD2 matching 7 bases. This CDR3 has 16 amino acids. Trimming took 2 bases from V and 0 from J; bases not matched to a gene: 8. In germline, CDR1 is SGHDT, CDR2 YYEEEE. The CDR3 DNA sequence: TGTGCCAGCAGCTTAACGGGAGGTGGCCCCTCCTACGAGCAGTACTTC. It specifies CASSLTGGGPSYEQYF.

The CDR3 region is CASSLERGWTEAFF. In DNA, the CDR3 is TGTGCCAGCAGCTTGGAGCGGGGGTGGACTGAAGCTTTCTTT. This chain links TRBV5-4 with TRBJ1-1; D is perhaps TRBD1 (5 bases). CDR1 is SGHNT and CDR2 is YYREEE in the germline V gene (reference sequence). Trimming shortened V by 0 bases and J by 5 bases, and 11 bases separated the two germline ends. This CDR3 is 14 amino acids long.

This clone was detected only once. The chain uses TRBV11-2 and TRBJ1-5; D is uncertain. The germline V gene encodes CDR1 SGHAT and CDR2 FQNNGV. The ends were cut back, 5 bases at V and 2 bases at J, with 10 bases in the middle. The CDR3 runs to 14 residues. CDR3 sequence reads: CASSPGRGNQPQHF. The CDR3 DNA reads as TGTGCCAGCAGCCCCGGTCGGGGCAATCAGCCCCAGCATTTT.

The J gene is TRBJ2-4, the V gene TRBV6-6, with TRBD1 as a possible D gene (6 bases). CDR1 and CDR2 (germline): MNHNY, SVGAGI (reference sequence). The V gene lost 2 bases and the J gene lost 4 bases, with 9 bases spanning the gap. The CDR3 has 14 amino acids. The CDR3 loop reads CASSYTGQKNIQYF. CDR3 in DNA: TGTGCCAGCAGTTACACTGGACAGAAAAACATTCAGTACTTC.

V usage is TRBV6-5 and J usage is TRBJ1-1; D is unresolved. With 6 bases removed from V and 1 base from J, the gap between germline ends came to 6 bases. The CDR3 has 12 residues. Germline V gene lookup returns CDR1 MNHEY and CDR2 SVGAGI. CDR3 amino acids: CASRSENTEAFF. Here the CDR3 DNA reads TGTGCCAGCAGATCAGAGAACACTGAAGCTTTCTTT.

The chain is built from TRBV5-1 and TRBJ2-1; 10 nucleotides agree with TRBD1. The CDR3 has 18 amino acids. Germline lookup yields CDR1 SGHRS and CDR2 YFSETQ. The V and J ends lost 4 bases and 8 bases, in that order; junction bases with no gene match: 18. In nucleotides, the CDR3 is TGCGCCAGCAGCGAACCTTGGCCCGGGACAGGGGCCGGCCATGAGCAGTTCTTC. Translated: CASSEPWPGTGAGHEQFF.

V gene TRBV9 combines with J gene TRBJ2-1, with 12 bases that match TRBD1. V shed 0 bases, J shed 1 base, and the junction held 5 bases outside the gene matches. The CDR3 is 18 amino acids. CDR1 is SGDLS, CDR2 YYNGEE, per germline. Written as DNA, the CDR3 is TGTGCCAGCAGCGTAGGGGACAGGGGGCGTCGGTCCTACAATGAGCAGTTCTTC. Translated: CASSVGDRGRRSYNEQFF.

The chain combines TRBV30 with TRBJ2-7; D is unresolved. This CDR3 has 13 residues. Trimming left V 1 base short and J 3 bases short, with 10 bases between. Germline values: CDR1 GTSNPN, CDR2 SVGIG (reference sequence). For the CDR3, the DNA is TGTGCCTGGAGTGGAAGGGTCGACTACGAGCAGTACTTC. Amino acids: CAWSGRVDYEQYF. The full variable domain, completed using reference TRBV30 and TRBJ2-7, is SQTIHQWPATLVQPVGSPLSLECTVEGTSNPNLYWYRQAAGRGLQLLFYSVGIGQISSEVPQNLSASRPQDRQFILSSKKLLLSDSGFYLCAWSGRVDYEQYFGPGTRLTVT.

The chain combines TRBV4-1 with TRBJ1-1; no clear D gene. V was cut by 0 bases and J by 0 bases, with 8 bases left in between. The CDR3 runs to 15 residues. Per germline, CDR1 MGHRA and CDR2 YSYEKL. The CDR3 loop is CASSQDMNMNTEAFF. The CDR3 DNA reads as TGCGCCAGCAGCCAAGATATGAATATGAACACTGAAGCTTTCTTT.

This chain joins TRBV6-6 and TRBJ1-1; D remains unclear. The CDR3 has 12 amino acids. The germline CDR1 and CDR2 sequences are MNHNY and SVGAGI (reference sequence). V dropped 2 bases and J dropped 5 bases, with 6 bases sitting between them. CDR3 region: CASSYEGTEAFF. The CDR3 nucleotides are TGTGCCAGCAGTTACGAGGGAACTGAAGCTTTCTTT.

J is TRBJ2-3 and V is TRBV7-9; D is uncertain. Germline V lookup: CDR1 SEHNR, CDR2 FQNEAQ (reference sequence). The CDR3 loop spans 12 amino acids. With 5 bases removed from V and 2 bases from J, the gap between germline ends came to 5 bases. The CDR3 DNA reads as TGTGCCAGCAGCCCGAACACAGATACGCAGTATTTT. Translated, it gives CASSPNTDTQYF.

DNA for the CDR3: TGCGCCAGCAGCTTAGGGACAGGGGGCCGACACGAGCAGTACTTC. This sequence encodes CASSLGTGGRHEQYF. The chain is built from TRBV5-1 and TRBJ2-7, with 12 bases matching TRBD1. After removal of 2 bases from V and 5 bases from J, the junction contained 5 bases not matched to a gene. The CDR3 spans 15 residues. Germline-derived CDR1 and CDR2 are SGHRS and YFSETQ.

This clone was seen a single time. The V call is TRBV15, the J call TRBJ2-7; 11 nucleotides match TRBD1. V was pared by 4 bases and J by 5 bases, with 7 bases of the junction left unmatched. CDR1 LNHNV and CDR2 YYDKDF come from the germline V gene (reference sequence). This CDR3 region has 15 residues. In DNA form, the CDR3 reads TGTGCCACCAGCAATAAGGACAGGGGGCAGGACGAGCAGTACTTC. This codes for CATSNKDRGQDEQYF.

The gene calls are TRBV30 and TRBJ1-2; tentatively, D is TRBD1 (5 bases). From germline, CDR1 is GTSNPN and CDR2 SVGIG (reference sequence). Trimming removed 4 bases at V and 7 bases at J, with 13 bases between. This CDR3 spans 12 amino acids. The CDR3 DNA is TGTGCCTGGATGGGGACTCTTGGTGGCTACACCTTC. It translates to CAWMGTLGGYTF.

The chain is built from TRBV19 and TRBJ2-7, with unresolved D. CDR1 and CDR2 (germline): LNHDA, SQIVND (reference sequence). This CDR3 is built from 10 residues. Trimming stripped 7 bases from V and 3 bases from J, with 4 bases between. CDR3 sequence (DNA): TGTGCCAGTAAGGTCTACGAGCAGTACTTC. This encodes CASKVYEQYF.

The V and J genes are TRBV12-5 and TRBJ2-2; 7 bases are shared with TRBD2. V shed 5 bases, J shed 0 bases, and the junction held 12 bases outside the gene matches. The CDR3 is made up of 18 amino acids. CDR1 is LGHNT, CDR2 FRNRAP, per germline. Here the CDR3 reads CASGSRSGPTPNTGELFF. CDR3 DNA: TGTGCTAGTGGTAGCCGTAGCGGGCCAACCCCGAACACCGGGGAGCTGTTTTTT.

In nucleotides, the CDR3 is TGTGCCAGCGTTGGGTCTGTCTCCTACAATGAGCAGTTCTTC. Amino acid sequence: CASVGSVSYNEQFF. V is TRBV27 and J is TRBJ2-1; no reliable D call. Germline V CDR1 and CDR2: MNHEY, SMNVEV (reference sequence). This CDR3 is 14 amino acids long. Trimming cost V 8 bases and J 0 bases, with 11 bases left between them.

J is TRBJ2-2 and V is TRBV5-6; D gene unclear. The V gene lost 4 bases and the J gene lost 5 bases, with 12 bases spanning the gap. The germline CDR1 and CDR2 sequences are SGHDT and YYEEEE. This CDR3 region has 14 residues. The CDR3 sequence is CASSTSPKTGELFF. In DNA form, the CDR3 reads TGTGCCAGCAGCACGAGCCCCAAAACCGGGGAGCTGTTTTTT.

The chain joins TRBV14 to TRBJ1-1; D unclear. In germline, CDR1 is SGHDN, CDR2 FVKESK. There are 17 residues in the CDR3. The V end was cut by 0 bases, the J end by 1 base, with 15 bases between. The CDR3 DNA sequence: TGTGCCAGCAGCCAAGATAGGCGGCACGGCCGGAACACTGAAGCTTTCTTT. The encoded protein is CASSQDRRHGRNTEAFF.